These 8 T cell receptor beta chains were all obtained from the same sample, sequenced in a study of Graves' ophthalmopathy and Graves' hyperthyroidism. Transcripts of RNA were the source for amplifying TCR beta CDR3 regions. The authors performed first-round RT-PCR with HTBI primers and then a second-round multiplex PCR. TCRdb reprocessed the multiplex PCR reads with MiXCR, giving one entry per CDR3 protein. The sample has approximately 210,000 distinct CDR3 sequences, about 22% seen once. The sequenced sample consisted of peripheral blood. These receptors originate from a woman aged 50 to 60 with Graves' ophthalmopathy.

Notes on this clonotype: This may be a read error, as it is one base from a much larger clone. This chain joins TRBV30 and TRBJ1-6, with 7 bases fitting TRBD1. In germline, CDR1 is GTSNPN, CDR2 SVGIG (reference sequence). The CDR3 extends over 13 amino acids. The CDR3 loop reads CAWSRGGNSPIHF. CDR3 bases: TGTGCCTGGAGCAGGGGGGGCAATTCACCCATCCACTTT.

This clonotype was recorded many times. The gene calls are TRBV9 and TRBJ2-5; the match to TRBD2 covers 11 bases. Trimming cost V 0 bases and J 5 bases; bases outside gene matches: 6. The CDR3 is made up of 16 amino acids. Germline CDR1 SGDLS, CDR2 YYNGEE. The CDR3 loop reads CASSVAPRLAGETQYF. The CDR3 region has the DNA TGTGCCAGCAGCGTAGCCCCCCGACTAGCGGGGGAGACCCAGTACTTC.

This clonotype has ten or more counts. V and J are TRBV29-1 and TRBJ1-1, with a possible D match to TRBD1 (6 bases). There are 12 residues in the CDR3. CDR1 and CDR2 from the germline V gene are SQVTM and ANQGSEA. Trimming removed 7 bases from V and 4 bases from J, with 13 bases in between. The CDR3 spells CSAGRGSTEAFF. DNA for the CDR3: TGCAGCGCTGGAAGGGGGAGCACTGAAGCTTTCTTT.

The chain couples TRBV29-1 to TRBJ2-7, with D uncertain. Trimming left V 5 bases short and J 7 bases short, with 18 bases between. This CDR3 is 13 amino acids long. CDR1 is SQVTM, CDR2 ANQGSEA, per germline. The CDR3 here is CSVLDGFSKEQYF. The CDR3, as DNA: TGCAGCGTTCTCGATGGCTTTTCCAAAGAGCAGTACTTC.

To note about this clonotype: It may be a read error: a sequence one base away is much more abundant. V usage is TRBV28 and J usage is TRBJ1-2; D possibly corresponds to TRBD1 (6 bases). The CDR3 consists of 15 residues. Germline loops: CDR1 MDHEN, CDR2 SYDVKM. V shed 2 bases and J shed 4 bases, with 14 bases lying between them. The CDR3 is CASSLLTGSPYGYTF. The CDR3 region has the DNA TGTGCCAGCAGTTTACTCACAGGGTCCCCCTATGGCTACACCTTC.

The DNA for the CDR3 is TGTGCCACCAGTGATCCGGGACAGGGGGCGGCAGATACGCAGTATTTT. This codes for CATSDPGQGAADTQYF. The chain links TRBV24-1 to TRBJ2-3, with TRBD1 identical over 12 bases. Germline CDR1 is KGHDR and CDR2 is SFDVKD. The CDR3 is 16 amino acids. J gave up 4 bases and V 3 bases, and 4 bases lay outside the gene matches.

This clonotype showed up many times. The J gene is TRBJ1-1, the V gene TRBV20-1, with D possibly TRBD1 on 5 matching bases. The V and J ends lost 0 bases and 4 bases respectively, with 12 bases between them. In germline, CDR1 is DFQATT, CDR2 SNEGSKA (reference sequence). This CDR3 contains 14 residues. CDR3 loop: CSARDQQGSTEAFF. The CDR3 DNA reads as TGCAGTGCTAGAGATCAGCAGGGATCCACTGAAGCTTTCTTT.

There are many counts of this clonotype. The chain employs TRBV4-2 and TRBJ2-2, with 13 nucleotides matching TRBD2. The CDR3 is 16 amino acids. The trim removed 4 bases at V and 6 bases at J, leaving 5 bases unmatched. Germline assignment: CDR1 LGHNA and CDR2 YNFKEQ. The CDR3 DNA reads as TGTGCCAGCAGCCCCGGACTAGCGGGAGAGGCCGGGGAGCTGTTTTTT. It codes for CASSPGLAGEAGELFF.